This TCR beta chain stems from a study of T cell responses to AZD1222 COVID-19 vaccine. General study points: Repertoire sampling occurred only after the peak T cell response.

Concerning this clone: What it binds is unknown.

Here immunoSEQ multiplex PCR was the method, and the copy in TCRdb shows in-frame clones only, minus some. The sample includes 130,000 to 150,000 clones, about 92% of them seen just once. With V trimmed by 6 bases and J by 2 bases, 0 bases remained unmatched. The CDR3 runs 13 residues. The V gene's germline CDR1 is KGHDR and CDR2 SFDVKD. Specimen: peripheral blood, collected after recovery from COVID-19. The chain joins TRBV24-1 to TRBJ1-3, with 7 bases aligning to TRBD1. This receptor was taken from an adult who had recovered from COVID-19. The CDR3 DNA reads as TGTGCCACCAGTAGGGGGCCTGGAAACACCATATATTTT. This encodes CATSRGPGNTIYF.